This passage covers 17 T cell receptor beta chains from one sample sequenced in a study of T-cell reconstitution after alpha-beta-depleted transplantation in children. As it was prepared, the TCRbeta library received unique molecular identifiers. TCRdb re-called the PCR reads with MiXCR, one entry per CDR3 protein. The sample lists 240,000 or so distinct CDR3 sequences, about 12% occurring once. The specimen was PBMCs from the stem cell graft donor, collected from the stem cell graft. These receptors all stem from a human donor who donated a stem cell graft to a child with acute lymphoblastic leukemia.

The V call is TRBV6-2 or TRBV6-3, the J call TRBJ2-1, with 11 bases that match TRBD2. The CDR3 is made up of 16 amino acids. The trim removed 0 bases at V and 9 bases at J, leaving 7 bases unmatched. Germline values: CDR1 MNHEY, CDR2 SVGEGT. Here the CDR3 DNA reads TGTGCCAGCAGTTACTCGATAGCGGGAGGGCCTGGTGAGCAGTTCTTC. Amino acid sequence: CASSYSIAGGPGEQFF.

The chain combines TRBV6-1 with TRBJ2-7; TRBD2 aligns across 7 bases. The J segment lost 0 bases and the V segment lost 5 bases, leaving 13 bases of the junction unmatched. The germline CDR1 and CDR2 sequences are MNHNS and SASEGT. The CDR3 is 17 amino acids. CDR3 bases: TGTGCCAGCAGTAGCCCCTTTTTCGGGGAGGGCTCCTACGAGCAGTACTTC. This translates into CASSSPFFGEGSYEQYF.

This clonotype was picked up one time. The chain has TRBV20-1 and TRBJ2-7; D uncertain. V lost 7 bases and J 0 bases, leaving 16 bases between the germline ends. The CDR3 runs 14 residues. Germline V gene lookup returns CDR1 DFQATT and CDR2 SNEGSKA (reference sequence). The CDR3 nucleotides read TGCAGTGTTATGACACCTCCGGACTCCTACGAGCAGTACTTC. This translates into CSVMTPPDSYEQYF.

For the CDR3, the DNA is TGTGCCAGCAGCTTGCGAGGGGGTGGCTACACCTTC. Amino acid sequence: CASSLRGGGYTF. The rearrangement links TRBV5-5 to TRBJ1-2, with a possible D match to TRBD1 (6 bases). The CDR3 is made up of 12 amino acids. V lost 1 base, J lost 7 bases, and 8 bases lay in between. Germline V gene data show CDR1 as SGHKS and CDR2 as YYEKEE (reference sequence).

At least ten counts were recorded for this clonotype. The chain couples TRBV5-5 to TRBJ1-2; D is unclear. V lost 0 bases, J lost 5 bases, and 11 bases lay in between. This CDR3 has 14 residues. The germline gives CDR1 SGHKS, CDR2 YYEKEE (reference sequence). This CDR3 is CASSLGGGRYGYTF. CDR3 in DNA: TGTGCCAGCAGCTTGGGAGGAGGGCGGTATGGCTACACCTTC.

This clonotype showed up just a few times. The chain carries TRBV25-1 and TRBJ2-7, with TRBD1 matching over 7 bases. Germline V gene lookup returns CDR1 MGHDK and CDR2 SYGVNS. This CDR3 has 17 amino acids. J gave up 2 bases and V 4 bases, and 14 bases lay outside the gene matches. The DNA for the CDR3 is TGTGCCAGCAGTGGATACCCTAGACAGGGTGGGCCCTACGAGCAGTACTTC. Translation: CASSGYPRQGGPYEQYF.

This clonotype has a count of ten or more. The chain combines TRBV4-2 with TRBJ2-6; D may be TRBD2 (6 bases). V was pared by 7 bases and J by 0 bases, with 16 bases between. Germline V CDR1 and CDR2: LGHNA, YNFKEQ. This CDR3 is built from 17 residues. The CDR3, as DNA: TGTGCCAGCACGGGAGAGGGCAGAAGCTCTGGGGCCAACGTCCTGACTTTC. Amino acids: CASTGEGRSSGANVLTF.

This clonotype was observed at least ten times. The V call is TRBV9, the J call TRBJ2-2; 7 bases line up with TRBD2. Losses at the gene ends were 3 bases for V and 6 bases for J; bases not matched to a gene: 2. Germline CDR1 and CDR2: SGDLS and YYNGEE. The CDR3 sequence is 13 residues long. The CDR3 spells CASSGSGAGELFF. CDR3 nucleotides: TGTGCCAGCAGCGGGAGCGGGGCCGGGGAGCTGTTTTTT. Full variable domain (outside the CDR3, taken from reference TRBV9 and TRBJ2-2): DSGVTQTPKHLITATGQRVTLRCSPRSGDLSVYWYQQSLDQGLQFLIQYYNGEERAKGNILERFSAQQFPDLHSELNLSSLELGDSALYFCASSGSGAGELFFGEGSRLTVL.

This clonotype was seen at least ten times. The chain combines TRBV5-5 with TRBJ2-7; 10 bases map to TRBD2. Germline lookup yields CDR1 SGHKS and CDR2 YYEKEE (reference sequence). This CDR3 is 16 amino acids long. V lost 6 bases and J lost 4; bases outside the gene matches: 13. CDR3 nucleotides: TGTGCCAGCACCATAGGGCCGGCTAGCGGGAGATACGAGCAGTACTTC. Translation: CASTIGPASGRYEQYF.

This clonotype was detected ten times or more. This rearrangement joins TRBV5-1 to TRBJ1-6, with a tentative D call TRBD1 (6 bases). Germline-derived CDR1 and CDR2 are SGHRS and YFSETQ. The CDR3 is 14 amino acids. Trimming stripped 4 bases from V and 6 bases from J, with 11 bases between. The CDR3 loop is CASSATGANSPLHF. Written as DNA, the CDR3 is TGCGCCAGCAGCGCGACAGGAGCTAATTCACCCCTCCACTTT. Full variable domain (outside the CDR3, taken from reference TRBV5-1 and TRBJ1-6): KAGVTQTPRYLIKTRGQQVTLSCSPISGHRSVSWYQQTPGQGLQFLFEYFSETQRNKGNFPGRFSGRQFSNSRSEMNVSTLELGDSALYLCASSATGANSPLHFGNGTRLTVT.

This clonotype has at least ten counts. V usage is TRBV6-5 and J usage is TRBJ2-3; 12 positions match TRBD2. In germline, CDR1 is MNHEY, CDR2 SVGAGI. The junction had 7 bases not matched to a gene; V was cut back by 4 bases and J by 5 bases. The CDR3 loop spans 16 amino acids. The CDR3 nucleotides are TGTGCCAGCAGTTCTCGACTAGCGGGAGAACAAGATACGCAGTATTTT. It encodes CASSSRLAGEQDTQYF.

As concerns this clonotype: A much larger clone is a single base away; this may be a read error. This rearrangement joins TRBV7-2 to TRBJ2-7, with D perhaps matching TRBD2 (6 bases). The V gene's germline CDR1 is SGHTA and CDR2 FQGNSA. Trimming took 4 bases from V and 4 from J, leaving 17 bases between them. CDR3 length: 15 amino acids. The CDR3 region has the DNA TGTGCCAGCAGCTCCCCACTGACTAGTGGGTACGAGCAGTACTTC. As protein: CASSSPLTSGYEQYF.

This clonotype has ten or more counts. The CDR3, as DNA: TGTGCCAGCAGCTTAGGGGGCCCTGGAAACACCATATATTTT. Its protein product is CASSLGGPGNTIYF. The rearrangement joins TRBV7-2 to TRBJ1-3; the D gene is possibly TRBD1 (5 bases). The CDR3 extends over 14 amino acids. Germline CDR1 SGHTA, CDR2 FQGNSA. V was shortened by 1 base and J by 2 bases, with 6 bases between the two germline ends.

This clonotype appeared a few times. The chain links TRBV7-9 to TRBJ2-1, with D unresolved. V was shortened by 4 bases and J by 5 bases, with 12 bases between the two germline ends. CDR1 and CDR2 (germline): SEHNR, FQNEAQ (reference sequence). The CDR3 consists of 14 residues. The CDR3 sequence: CASSSDRKNNEQFF. As DNA, the CDR3 is TGTGCCAGCAGCTCAGACCGGAAGAACAATGAGCAGTTCTTC.

About this clonotype itself: One base away lies a much larger clone, so this may be a sequencing read error. The conserved phenylalanine or tryptophan normally closing the CDR3 is absent here, so this likely arose from a read error. The chain has TRBV28 and TRBJ2-1, with D possibly matching TRBD2 (6 bases). From germline, CDR1 is MDHEN and CDR2 SYDVKM. With 5 bases removed from V and 7 bases from J, the gap between germline ends came to 12 bases. The CDR3 is 13 residues long. The CDR3 sequence is CASSPPGRNEQFS. CDR3 DNA: TGTGCCAGCAGTCCTCCGGGGAGGAATGAGCAGTTCTCC.

The table lists this clonotype with a few counts. The chain couples TRBV7-2 to TRBJ2-7; a weak D match, TRBD1 (5 bases). Germline CDR1 is SGHTA and CDR2 is FQGNSA. Trimming cost V 5 bases and J 3 bases, with 14 bases left between them. The CDR3 has 14 residues. CDR3 nucleotides: TGTGCCAGCAGCCCGAAAGGACAAGACTACGAGCAGTACTTC. Translation: CASSPKGQDYEQYF.

The table lists this clonotype with many counts. The rearrangement uses TRBV28 and TRBJ1-1; D may be TRBD1 (6 bases). The CDR3 covers 16 residues. Germline CDR1 and CDR2: MDHEN and SYDVKM. Trimming took 6 bases from V and 4 from J, leaving 21 bases between them. Here the CDR3 DNA reads TGTGCCAGCAGGATTCTCTCAGGGGAGTGGGGCACTGAAGCTTTCTTT. Translated, it gives CASRILSGEWGTEAFF. Based on the CDR3 plus reference TRBV28 and TRBJ1-1, the full variable domain is DVKVTQSSRYLVKRTGEKVFLECVQDMDHENMFWYRQDPGLGLRLIYFSYDVKMKEKGDIPEGYSVSREKKERFSLILESASTNQTSMYLCASRILSGEWGTEAFFGQGTRLTVV.